The present TCR beta chain was sequenced within a study of neurological immune-mediated disorders. General study points: The greatest TCR clonal expansion occurred in HTLV-1-associated myelopathy and the least in multiple sclerosis, which fell below healthy controls.

Template-switch 5'RACE cDNA synthesis added a 10-nucleotide unique molecular identifier. In every sequencing run, more than 170 million TCR-beta sequences were generated from 15-18 subjects. TCRdb passed the 5' RACE reads through MiXCR, listing each CDR3 protein once. Of 71,000 or so distinct CDR3 sequences listed, approximately 15% were seen once; the top ten hold roughly 4.5%. This clonotype was counted at least ten times. The antigen is unknown. Described time point: longitudinal time-point 1 (baseline). Unsorted libraries used 2 million PBMCs kept at -80 degrees C. This CDR3 is 17 amino acids long. Germline-derived CDR1 and CDR2 are SGHRS and YFSETQ. V lost 3 bases, J lost 2 bases, and 7 bases stayed unmatched.

Sequenced input: PBMCs. The genes are TRBV5-1 and TRBJ2-5; 13 bases align to TRBD2. This clonotype originated in a female donor with HTLV-1-associated myelopathy (HAM/TSP). The CDR3 DNA is TGCGCCAGCAGCTCGGGACTAGCGGGGCCCCTTCAAGAGACCCAGTACTTC. Its protein is CASSSGLAGPLQETQYF.